This T cell receptor (beta chain) was sequenced for a study of T cell responses to AZD1222 COVID-19 vaccine (TCRdb year 2021). For the study in its entirety: A total of just over 230 trial participants underwent TCR sequencing, of whom some 210 received two doses of AZD1222 and about 26 received two doses of the MenACWY control vaccine. Trial participants were enrolled by age into subgroups of 18-55, 56-69 and 70-plus years, and about 150, 27 and 61 TCR-sequenced participants, respectively, were included in these subgroups.

The CDR3 regions of human TCRbeta chains were subjected to immunosequencing. From the authors' description of their analysis: Repertoire TCRs were checked for matches against a reference library of SARS-CoV-2-specific TCRs that had been generated using the MIRA antigen-specificity platform. Breadth was defined as the fraction of unique TCRs that were SARS-CoV-2-associated. Depth was defined as the fraction of total T cells that were SARS-CoV-2-associated. Using the MIRA data, each spike-specific TCR was mapped to the spike region that the TCR reacts to and placed in a CD4 or CD8 class. Log10-transformed breadth and depth values were compared by one-way ANOVA with Sidak's multiple comparisons tests. The immuneACCESS repertoire file appears here via TCRdb, limited to in-frame rearrangements. These files lack a portion of the clones; in checked studies, under half of the deficit traces to unresolved V genes, and the cause of the others is not known. V, J and clone size are taken as reported in that table, and D and trimming were inferred from the DNA itself. This sample gives approximately 140,000 clones in total; approximately 93% of them show up just once. The biggest ten clones account for around 0.85% of the sample.

This specimen's time point label, interpreted: baseline before first vaccination. In the paper's terms, the treatment or condition label means: meningococcal conjugate vaccine given as trial control. Vaccinee samples were obtained from the UK trials COV001 and COV002, which included a single-blind randomized controlled phase 2/3 trial of AZD1222 (ChAdOx1 nCoV-19) in healthy adults. For TCRbeta chain sequencing, PBMC samples were collected from trial participants at day 0 and at day 28 after the second dose. V lost 1 base and J lost 5 bases; the stretch between them is 3 bases long. The germline V gene sets CDR1 to MNHNS and CDR2 to SASEGT. The CDR3 holds 12 amino acids from the cysteine to the phenylalanine. CDR3 DNA only is kept here, 36 bases in frame from base 1. Overall results and qualifications from the work: Conclusions about previously exposed vaccinees were limited because only 6 or 7 AZD1222 recipients were SARS-CoV-2 seropositive at baseline. After two AZD1222 doses, spike-specific TCR breadth and depth were significantly higher than at day 0 and than in MenACWY recipients. Reportedly, close to half of the unique spike-specific TCRs recognized epitopes lying outside the regions that are mutated in the B.1.351 and B.1.1.7 variants. The 56-69-year group was small, and its depth increase did not reach significance, likely because of low power. Because no samples from the day 14 peak response were available, repertoires could be characterized only after the peak T cell response. The whole spike protein was spanned by vaccine-associated CD4 TCRs, and dominant responses were seen in regions 160-218 and 743-854. Most participants were white British and females outnumbered males, and the authors suggested that clonal diversity may have been underestimated.

Notes on this clone: Its antigen is currently not known. Base quality data are lacking; no much larger clone is found one base away.

The TCR originated in an adult in good health. The specimen comprised peripheral blood, sampled on day 0 of MenACWY control vaccination. The rearrangement joined TRBV6-1 to TRBJ1-3, with the D gene call left open. The CDR3 protein is CASSEGRNTIYF. The DNA reads as follows: TGTGCCAGCAGTGAAGGGAGAAACACCATATATTTT.